One sample yielded the 29 T cell receptor beta chains listed below, sequenced in a study of T cell responses to AZD1222 COVID-19 vaccine. Method: immunoSEQ multiplex PCR; TCRdb's copy keeps in-frame clones and lacks some. Among about 180,000 clones, approximately 95% were seen once, and the ten largest hold around 0.96%. Specimen: peripheral blood, collected 28 days after the second dose of the MenACWY control vaccine. Receptor source: an adult who received the MenACWY meningococcal vaccine as a control.

This rearrangement joins TRBV19 to TRBJ1-1; a possible D gene is TRBD1 (5 bases). This CDR3 region has 14 residues. Germline V gene data show CDR1 as LNHDA and CDR2 as SQIVND (reference sequence). V lost 5 bases to trimming and J lost 4 bases, with 14 bases between them. CDR3 nucleotide sequence: TGTGCCAGTAGTGCTCGGGGGGACGGCACTGAAGCTTTCTTT. It specifies CASSARGDGTEAFF.

The V and J genes are TRBV30 and TRBJ1-3; D not resolved. CDR1 is GTSNPN, CDR2 SVGIG, per germline (reference sequence). CDR3 length: 12 amino acids. V was clipped by 1 base and J by 1 base, with 2 bases between them. The CDR3 loop is CAWSGSGNTIYF. CDR3 DNA: TGTGCCTGGAGTGGGTCTGGAAACACCATATATTTT.

The rearrangement uses TRBV7-9 and TRBJ2-1; D ambiguous. Germline V gene lookup returns CDR1 SEHNR and CDR2 FQNEAQ (reference sequence). The CDR3 covers 13 residues. V was cut by 5 bases and J by 8 bases, with 13 bases left in between. The CDR3 spells CASSLDGVDEQFF. The CDR3 region has the DNA TGTGCCAGCAGCCTTGATGGGGTAGATGAGCAGTTCTTC. The full variable domain, rest sourced from reference TRBV7-9 and TRBJ2-1, is DTGVSQNPRHKITKRGQNVTFRCDPISEHNRLYWYRQTLGQGPEFLTYFQNEAQLEKSRLLSDRFSAERPKGSFSTLEIQRTEQGDSAMYLCASSLDGVDEQFFGPGTRLTVL.

This clone was observed a handful of times. The J gene is TRBJ1-1, the V gene TRBV28; D ambiguous. Deletions cut 10 bases from V and 1 base from J, with 13 bases between. The CDR3 contains 13 residues. The germline gives CDR1 MDHEN, CDR2 SYDVKM. The CDR3 loop is CAISSPWNTEAFF. The CDR3, as DNA: TGTGCCATCTCCTCCCCGTGGAACACTGAAGCTTTCTTT.

The chain carries TRBV7-8 and TRBJ2-2; D possibly uses TRBD1 or TRBD2 (6 bases each). Germline V gene sequence: CDR1 SGHVS, CDR2 FQNEAQ. Trimming pared 3 bases from V and 4 bases from J, leaving 15 bases between. CDR3 size: 16 residues. In nucleotides, the CDR3 is TGTGCCAGCAGCTTCCCGGGGGCGATCCGCACCGGGGAGCTGTTTTTT. It codes for CASSFPGAIRTGELFF. The full variable domain, its missing parts supplied by reference TRBV7-8 and TRBJ2-2, is GAGVSQSPRYKVAKRGQDVALRCDPISGHVSLFWYQQALGQGPEFLTYFQNEAQLDKSGLPSDRFFAERPEGSVSTLKIQRTQQEDSAVYLCASSFPGAIRTGELFFGEGSRLTVL.

V and J are TRBV13 and TRBJ1-2; TRBD1 is a possible D gene (5 bases). Trimming pared 5 bases from V and 2 bases from J, leaving 21 bases between. This CDR3 spans 17 amino acids. Germline V gene sequence: CDR1 PRHDT, CDR2 FYEKMQ (reference sequence). The CDR3 coding sequence is TGTGCCAGCAGCCAAGGGAGGGGAGGTGTTCCAAACTATGGCTACACCTTC. It codes for CASSQGRGGVPNYGYTF.

The genes are TRBV18 and TRBJ1-2; TRBD1 is a possible D gene (5 bases). Trimming stripped 1 base from V and 3 bases from J, with 15 bases between. This CDR3 spans 16 amino acids. Germline CDR1 reads KGHSH; CDR2 reads LQKENI. Here the CDR3 reads CASSPLRDGPDYGYTF. Here the CDR3 DNA reads TGTGCCAGCTCACCACTCCGGGACGGCCCCGACTATGGCTACACCTTC.

The CDR3 protein is CASSLAPSGYGYTF. In nucleotides, the CDR3 is TGTGCCAGCAGCTTAGCTCCTTCAGGCTATGGCTACACCTTC. The J gene is TRBJ1-2, the V gene TRBV7-2; D not resolved. The CDR3 runs to 14 residues. Trimming stripped 0 bases from V and 4 bases from J, with 9 bases between. CDR1 is SGHTA, CDR2 FQGNSA, per germline.

This chain connects TRBV9 to TRBJ2-3, with D tentatively TRBD1 (5 bases). Trimming shortened V by 4 bases and J by 0 bases, and 9 bases separated the two germline ends. The CDR3 consists of 14 residues. Germline CDR1 is SGDLS and CDR2 is YYNGEE. The CDR3 is CASSTGRSTDTQYF. The CDR3 DNA reads TGTGCCAGCAGCACAGGAAGAAGCACAGATACGCAGTATTTT.

This chain joins TRBV15 and TRBJ1-4, with 8 bases lining up with TRBD1. With V trimmed by 3 bases and J by 8 bases, 8 bases remained unmatched. CDR3 length: 15 amino acids. Germline CDR1 is LNHNV and CDR2 is YYDKDF (reference sequence). The CDR3 is CATSSVGTGGEKLFF. CDR3 nucleotides: TGTGCCACCAGCAGTGTCGGGACAGGAGGCGAAAAACTGTTTTTT.

The chain is built from TRBV28 and TRBJ1-2; TRBD1 is a possible D gene (6 bases). The CDR3 is made up of 12 amino acids. Between the trimmed V and J ends, which lost 6 bases and 8 bases, there was a span of 13 bases. Germline V gene sequence: CDR1 MDHEN, CDR2 SYDVKM. CDR3 region: CASSKDSWGYTF. DNA of the CDR3: TGTGCCAGCAGCAAGGACAGCTGGGGCTACACCTTC.

This chain joins TRBV27 and TRBJ1-2; 9 nucleotides agree with TRBD1. Germline V gene data show CDR1 as MNHEY and CDR2 as SMNVEV (reference sequence). Germline trimming cut 5 bases from V and 0 bases from J; bases unmatched to any gene: 4. The CDR3 is 15 amino acids. The CDR3 loop reads CASSKGQGPNYGYTF. DNA of the CDR3: TGTGCCAGCAGTAAGGGACAGGGCCCTAACTATGGCTACACCTTC.

This chain uses TRBV5-4 with TRBJ2-3; 10 bases agree with TRBD2. Trimming removed 5 bases from V and 0 bases from J; junction bases left unmatched: 3. CDR3 length equals 15 residues. CDR1 is SGHNT and CDR2 is YYREEE in the germline V gene (reference sequence). The DNA for the CDR3 is TGTGCCAGCAGATTAGCGGGGGGAAGCACAGATACGCAGTATTTT. Translating it yields CASRLAGGSTDTQYF.

The chain carries TRBV25-1 and TRBJ1-2; D remains unclear. Germline V gives CDR1 MGHDK, CDR2 SYGVNS. There are 11 residues in the CDR3. Trimming took off 7 bases at V and 2 bases at J, with 5 bases between the two ends. In DNA form, the CDR3 reads TGTGCCAGCAAGATGAACTATGGCTACACCTTC. Residues: CASKMNYGYTF.

The CDR3 region has the DNA TGTGCCAGTAGTACGGGACAGGGTATCACCTACGAGCAGTACTTC. Residues: CASSTGQGITYEQYF. The J gene is TRBJ2-7, the V gene TRBV19; 9 positions match TRBD1. This CDR3 has 15 amino acids. Germline lookup yields CDR1 LNHDA and CDR2 SQIVND (reference sequence). J lost 2 bases, V lost 4 bases, and 6 bases had no gene match.

The V call is TRBV5-8, the J call TRBJ1-6; tentatively, D is TRBD1 (6 bases). Germline CDR1 and CDR2: SGHTS and YDEGEE. This CDR3 has 17 residues. V lost 4 bases and J 2 bases, leaving 16 bases between the germline ends. As DNA, the CDR3 is TGTGCCAGCAGCCTAAGTGGGGGGCGCACCTATAATTCACCCCTCCACTTT. The encoded protein is CASSLSGGRTYNSPLHF.

V gene TRBV28 combines with J gene TRBJ1-1; D gene uncertain. CDR1 is MDHEN and CDR2 is SYDVKM in the germline V gene. There are 14 residues in the CDR3. The germline V and J ends were trimmed by 6 bases and 4 bases, with 15 bases remaining between them. CDR3 in amino acids: CASSPRPGFTEAFF. The CDR3 DNA follows: TGTGCCAGCAGCCCGCGCCCGGGGTTCACTGAAGCTTTCTTT.

The CDR3 reads CASSSTGGGNQPQHF. CDR3 sequence (DNA): TGTGCCAGCAGCTCGACAGGGGGCGGCAATCAGCCCCAGCATTTT. This chain links TRBV3-1 (or the pseudogene TRBV3-2) with TRBJ1-5; 10 bases are shared with TRBD1. CDR3 size: 15 residues. Germline V gene sequence: CDR1 LGHDT, CDR2 YNNKEL (reference sequence). J was trimmed by 2 bases and V by 5 bases; bases with no gene match: 3.

The chain carries TRBV3-1 (or the pseudogene TRBV3-2) and TRBJ2-3; D is perhaps TRBD2 (6 bases). Looked up from germline, CDR1 is LGHDT and CDR2 is YNNKEL (reference sequence). V was trimmed by 5 bases and J by 2 bases, leaving 8 bases between them. The CDR3 has 13 amino acids. This chain's CDR3 is CASSLGLTDTQYF. CDR3 nucleotides: TGTGCCAGCAGCTTGGGACTCACAGATACGCAGTATTTT.

The chain has TRBV9 and TRBJ2-2, with TRBD2 matching 7 bases. V lost 0 bases, J lost 1 base, and 9 bases stayed unmatched. Germline CDR1 reads SGDLS; CDR2 reads YYNGEE. The CDR3 runs to 18 residues. CDR3 sequence: CASSVGGRVGQNTGELFF. The CDR3 DNA follows: TGTGCCAGCAGCGTAGGGGGGAGGGTCGGACAGAACACCGGGGAGCTGTTTTTT.

This sequence joins TRBV27 and TRBJ1-5; D call uncertain. Germline CDR1 and CDR2: MNHEY and SMNVEV (reference sequence). The CDR3 loop spans 19 amino acids. Trimming cost V 2 bases and J 0 bases, with 20 bases left between them. CDR3 nucleotide sequence: TGTGCCAGCAGTTTAATGGGAGGACCTGGGAGGAGTAGCAATCAGCCCCAGCATTTT. This translates into CASSLMGGPGRSSNQPQHF.

This sequence joins TRBV27 and TRBJ1-2; D may be TRBD1 (6 bases). Germline values: CDR1 MNHEY, CDR2 SMNVEV (reference sequence). The V end was cut by 6 bases, the J end by 0 bases, with 14 bases between. The CDR3 extends over 15 amino acids. For the CDR3, the DNA is TGTGCCAGCAGACAGGACAGTTTAGCTAACTATGGCTACACCTTC. Amino acid sequence: CASRQDSLANYGYTF.

The chain employs TRBV12-5 and TRBJ2-5, with 10 bases lining up with TRBD2. The CDR3 is 15 amino acids. CDR1 is LGHNT, CDR2 FRNRAP, per germline. Trimming cost V 6 bases and J 3 bases; bases outside gene matches: 7. Here the CDR3 reads CASGPLAGAKETQYF. DNA for the CDR3: TGTGCTAGTGGCCCCCTAGCGGGGGCGAAAGAGACCCAGTACTTC.

The V call is TRBV3-1 (or the pseudogene TRBV3-2), the J call TRBJ1-5; 8 bases are shared with TRBD1. V shed 5 bases and J 6 bases; nucleotides not matched to a gene: 9. The CDR3 is 15 amino acids. Germline CDR1 reads LGHDT; CDR2 reads YNNKEL (reference sequence). CDR3 sequence reads: CASSAGQGFAQPQHF. CDR3 sequence (DNA): TGTGCCAGCAGCGCCGGACAGGGATTTGCTCAGCCCCAGCATTTT.

The chain has TRBV28 and TRBJ1-2; D ambiguous. Germline V gives CDR1 MDHEN, CDR2 SYDVKM. V lost 3 bases, J lost 5 bases, and 10 bases lay in between. This CDR3 has 13 residues. CDR3 DNA: TGTGCCAGCAGTTTGGGGAGGCTGTATGGCTACACCTTC. Amino acids: CASSLGRLYGYTF.

The CDR3 DNA follows: TGTGCCAGCAGTTCTATCTCCCTCAGGGTTAACTATGGCTACACCTTC. Amino acids: CASSSISLRVNYGYTF. The rearrangement links TRBV28 to TRBJ1-2; TRBD1 might be the D (5 bases). This CDR3 has 16 residues. Germline V gives CDR1 MDHEN, CDR2 SYDVKM. V was shortened by 4 bases and J by 1 base, with 16 bases between the two germline ends.

The gene calls are TRBV5-6 and TRBJ1-4; TRBD1 agrees at 7 bases. V gave up 5 bases and J gave up 3 bases; unmatched junction bases: 7. The CDR3 spans 15 residues. Germline V gives CDR1 SGHDT, CDR2 YYEEEE. CDR3 region: CASSKNRGSNEKLFF. The DNA of the CDR3 is TGTGCCAGCAGTAAAAACAGGGGTTCTAATGAAAAACTGTTTTTT.

The chain couples TRBV2 to TRBJ2-4, with TRBD1 matching 8 bases. The junction had 7 bases not matched to a gene; V was cut back by 4 bases and J by 8 bases. This CDR3 contains 14 residues. CDR1 and CDR2 from the germline V gene are SNHLY and FYNNEI. CDR3 sequence (DNA): TGTGCCAGCAGTGCCCAGGGGGCGGGTTACATTCAGTACTTC. It yields the protein CASSAQGAGYIQYF.

This clone was seen once. This sequence joins TRBV18 and TRBJ1-3; 7 positions match TRBD1. Per the germline V gene, CDR1 is KGHSH and CDR2 is LQKENI. The CDR3 length is 17 residues. The trim removed 4 bases at V and 0 bases at J, leaving 9 bases unmatched. The CDR3 bases are TGTGCCAGCTCACGGGCGGGACAGCCAAGCTCTGGAAACACCATATATTTT. It translates to CASSRAGQPSSGNTIYF.